The 32 T cell receptor beta chains below all came from one sample that was sequenced in a study of beta chain features in type 1 diabetes. Of the isolated RNA, all was reverse transcribed, and so the sequenced material was expressed TCRB transcripts. The protocol was immunoSEQ multiplex PCR, while the TCRdb copy is restricted to in-frame clones and leaves out a portion. The table shows 350,000 to 400,000 clones, with over 12% occurring only once. Sequencing was carried out using naive CD4+ T cells from blood. These TCRs come from a woman younger than 35 in good health.

The chain carries TRBV28 and TRBJ2-4; D is possibly TRBD2 (6 bases). The V and J ends lost 3 bases and 6 bases respectively, with 12 bases between them. The V gene's germline CDR1 is MDHEN and CDR2 SYDVKM. The CDR3 spans 14 residues. The CDR3 DNA follows: TGTGCCAGCAGTTTCCTAGCGAGCGGAAACATTCAGTACTTC. Amino acids: CASSFLASGNIQYF.

This chain joins TRBV25-1 and TRBJ2-7; 14 bases agree with TRBD2. V gave up 3 bases and J gave up 4 bases; unmatched junction bases: 2. The CDR3 is 15 residues long. Germline CDR1 MGHDK, CDR2 SYGVNS. CDR3 DNA sequence: TGTGCCAGCAGTGATCGGACTAGCGGGAGGTACGAGCAGTACTTC. Translated, it gives CASSDRTSGRYEQYF.

This rearrangement joins TRBV28 to TRBJ2-7, with D maybe TRBD2 (5 bases). Germline lookup yields CDR1 MDHEN and CDR2 SYDVKM. The CDR3 contains 14 residues. V was cut by 2 bases and J by 6 bases, with 14 bases left in between. CDR3 coding DNA: TGTGCCAGCAGTTTAGAGGGCGGTGGCGGCGAGCAGTACTTC. It yields the protein CASSLEGGGGEQYF. The whole variable domain, remainder taken from reference TRBV28 and TRBJ2-7, is DVKVTQSSRYLVKRTGEKVFLECVQDMDHENMFWYRQDPGLGLRLIYFSYDVKMKEKGDIPEGYSVSREKKERFSLILESASTNQTSMYLCASSLEGGGGEQYFGPGTRLTVT.

This chain uses TRBV14 with TRBJ1-2, with D possibly being TRBD1 (5 bases). The germline V and J ends were trimmed by 4 bases and 8 bases, with 17 bases remaining between them. Germline CDR1 reads SGHDN; CDR2 reads FVKESK. The CDR3 contains 14 residues. The CDR3 DNA reads TGTGCCAGCAGCCTCGGGTCCAGGGTAGGAGGCTACACCTTC. It encodes CASSLGSRVGGYTF.

The V gene is TRBV30, the J gene TRBJ1-5, with 11 nucleotides matching TRBD1. The germline V gene has CDR1 GTSNPN and CDR2 SVGIG (reference sequence). After removal of 2 bases from V and 7 bases from J, the junction contained 10 bases not matched to a gene. CDR3 length: 16 residues. CDR3 sequence reads: CAWSTSGQGAYQPQHF. DNA for the CDR3: TGTGCCTGGAGTACCAGTGGACAGGGGGCATACCAGCCCCAGCATTTT.

The V call is TRBV7-9, the J call TRBJ1-5, with TRBD1 matching 8 bases. This CDR3 region has 17 residues. V lost 0 bases to trimming and J lost 6 bases; unmatched junction nucleotides: 10. Germline-derived CDR1 and CDR2 are SEHNR and FQNEAQ (reference sequence). CDR3 coding DNA: TGTGCCAGCAGCTTAGCCGACGCAGGGGGCTGGCGTCAGCCCCAGCATTTT. This sequence encodes CASSLADAGGWRQPQHF.

The V call is TRBV4-1, the J call TRBJ2-1; D remains ambiguous. V lost 0 bases and J 0 bases, leaving 9 bases between the germline ends. Germline V CDR1 and CDR2: MGHRA, YSYEKL. CDR3 length: 16 amino acids. The CDR3 is CASSQDLPSSYNEQFF. CDR3 sequence (DNA): TGCGCCAGCAGCCAAGATCTCCCGAGCTCCTACAATGAGCAGTTCTTC.

The gene calls are TRBV30 and TRBJ1-5; a possible D gene is TRBD1 (5 bases). Germline assignment: CDR1 GTSNPN and CDR2 SVGIG (reference sequence). The CDR3 is made up of 13 amino acids. V lost 4 bases and J lost 7, with 14 bases in between. The CDR3 DNA reads TGTGCCTGGACCGGGGGGAATCGGCAGCCCCAGCATTTT. Encoded protein: CAWTGGNRQPQHF. Full variable domain (remainder filled in from reference TRBV30 and TRBJ1-5): SQTIHQWPATLVQPVGSPLSLECTVEGTSNPNLYWYRQAAGRGLQLLFYSVGIGQISSEVPQNLSASRPQDRQFILSSKKLLLSDSGFYLCAWTGGNRQPQHFGDGTRLSIL.

This clone has just a few counts. The gene calls are TRBV7-8 and TRBJ1-4; 9 positions match TRBD1. Germline CDR1 and CDR2: SGHVS and FQNEAQ. The CDR3 has 15 amino acids. Losses at the gene ends were 5 bases for V and 7 bases for J; bases not matched to a gene: 8. CDR3: CASSPRTGDGEKLFF. The CDR3 nucleotides read TGTGCCAGCAGCCCACGGACAGGGGATGGTGAAAAACTGTTTTTT.

The chain combines TRBV19 with TRBJ1-2, with TRBD1 identical over 7 bases. CDR1 LNHDA and CDR2 SQIVND come from the germline V gene (reference sequence). Trimming took 4 bases from V and 2 from J; bases not matched to a gene: 7. CDR3 size: 15 residues. The CDR3 here is CASSTGRDRNYGYTF. DNA of the CDR3: TGTGCCAGTAGTACCGGACGGGACAGAAACTATGGCTACACCTTC. Looking up the rest from reference TRBV19 and TRBJ1-2 gives the full variable domain: DGGITQSPKYLFRKEGQNVTLSCEQNLNHDAMYWYRQDPGQGLRLIYYSQIVNDFQKGDIAEGYSVSREKKESFPLTVTSAQKNPTAFYLCASSTGRDRNYGYTFGSGTRLTVV.

V is TRBV7-9 and J is TRBJ2-1, with D tentatively TRBD2 (6 bases). Between the trimmed V and J ends, which lost 7 bases and 5 bases, there was a span of 15 bases. The CDR3 has 14 residues. CDR1 is SEHNR, CDR2 FQNEAQ, per germline (reference sequence). The CDR3 region is CASIDTGRHNEQFF. The CDR3 DNA sequence: TGTGCCAGCATCGATACCGGGAGACACAATGAGCAGTTCTTC.

This clone was observed a few times. This chain joins TRBV2 and TRBJ2-1; maybe TRBD1 (6 bases). V lost 6 bases, J lost 4 bases, and 13 bases lay in between. CDR3 length: 14 amino acids. Germline CDR1 is SNHLY and CDR2 is FYNNEI. This CDR3 reads CASRLQGSYNEQFF. CDR3 nucleotide sequence: TGTGCCAGCAGACTACAGGGATCGTACAATGAGCAGTTCTTC.

This clone was observed a handful of times. This chain uses TRBV5-1 with TRBJ2-2; perhaps TRBD2 as D (6 bases). The CDR3 is 14 residues long. V dropped 3 bases and J dropped 10 bases, with 16 bases sitting between them. The germline gives CDR1 SGHRS, CDR2 YFSETQ. In nucleotides, the CDR3 is TGCGCCAGCAGCTCGGGGGAAGGGTTGAAGGAGCTGTTTTTT. Its translation is CASSSGEGLKELFF. Looking up the rest from reference TRBV5-1 and TRBJ2-2 gives the full variable domain: KAGVTQTPRYLIKTRGQQVTLSCSPISGHRSVSWYQQTPGQGLQFLFEYFSETQRNKGNFPGRFSGRQFSNSRSEMNVSTLELGDSALYLCASSSGEGLKELFFGEGSRLTVL.

The chain employs TRBV5-4 and TRBJ2-3; 12 bases align to TRBD2. V trimming: 0 bases; J trimming: 2 bases; junction bases outside the gene matches: 4. This CDR3 contains 17 residues. The germline V gene has CDR1 SGHNT and CDR2 YYREEE (reference sequence). The CDR3 nucleotides are TGTGCCAGCAGCTTGGAACTAGCGGGAGGCCCCACAGATACGCAGTATTTT. Amino acids: CASSLELAGGPTDTQYF.

The CDR3 DNA follows: TGTGCCAGCAGCTTGATACAGGGATCGAGCACCGGGGAGCTGTTTTTT. Encoded protein: CASSLIQGSSTGELFF. This chain joins TRBV7-7 and TRBJ2-2; D might be TRBD1 (6 bases). Per germline, CDR1 SSHAT and CDR2 FNYEAQ (reference sequence). This CDR3 has 16 amino acids. Trimming took 3 bases from V and 4 from J, leaving 15 bases between them.

The table lists this clone with a few counts. This rearrangement joins TRBV14 to TRBJ2-3; 7 nucleotides agree with TRBD2. The J segment lost 5 bases and the V segment lost 1 base, leaving 9 bases of the junction unmatched. From germline, CDR1 is SGHDN and CDR2 FVKESK. This CDR3 is 16 amino acids long. Here the CDR3 DNA reads TGTGCCAGCAGCCAAGGGGTCGGGAGGAGAGGAGATACGCAGTATTTT. Amino acid sequence: CASSQGVGRRGDTQYF.

This clone was observed a handful of times. J is TRBJ1-2 and V is TRBV30; 7 bases line up with TRBD1. This CDR3 comprises 15 residues. V shed 3 bases and J 4 bases; nucleotides not matched to a gene: 11. Germline loops: CDR1 GTSNPN, CDR2 SVGIG (reference sequence). CDR3 coding DNA: TGTGCCTGGAGCGGCACACAGGGGATCATCTATGGCTACACCTTC. The encoded protein is CAWSGTQGIIYGYTF.

In its sample, this clone was seen a few times. J is TRBJ1-2 and V is TRBV20-1, with a possible D match to TRBD1 (5 bases). Between the trimmed V and J ends, which lost 7 bases and 5 bases, there was a span of 11 bases. Germline assignment: CDR1 DFQATT and CDR2 SNEGSKA (reference sequence). The CDR3 totals 11 residues. The CDR3 is CSEQTDYGYTF. The CDR3 coding sequence is TGCAGTGAACAGACAGATTATGGCTACACCTTC.

This clone appeared a few times. The chain carries TRBV18 and TRBJ2-1, with TRBD1 matching 9 bases. The CDR3 length is 15 residues. Trimming cost V 6 bases and J 5 bases; bases outside gene matches: 8. Germline V CDR1 and CDR2: KGHSH, LQKENI. The CDR3 sequence: CASSLDRGRDNEQFF. In DNA form, the CDR3 reads TGTGCCAGCTCCCTGGACAGGGGAAGGGACAATGAGCAGTTCTTC.

V is TRBV5-1 and J is TRBJ1-5, with 10 bases aligning to TRBD1. Per germline, CDR1 SGHRS and CDR2 YFSETQ. This CDR3 is built from 15 residues. V shed 4 bases, J shed 6 bases, and the junction held 7 bases outside the gene matches. DNA for the CDR3: TGCGCCAGCAGCATCGGGACAGGGGTAGGTCAGCCCCAGCATTTT. Translation gives CASSIGTGVGQPQHF.

This chain connects TRBV7-6 to TRBJ1-3, with a possible D match to TRBD1 (6 bases). Trimming shortened V by 5 bases and J by 3 bases, and 14 bases separated the two germline ends. Germline-derived CDR1 and CDR2 are SGHVS and FNYEAQ. This CDR3 is built from 15 residues. CDR3 sequence reads: CASSPALGGGNTIYF. The CDR3 nucleotides are TGTGCCAGCAGCCCAGCGCTAGGGGGTGGAAACACCATATATTTT.

There are a few counts of this clone. The chain uses TRBV7-6 and TRBJ2-7, with TRBD1 matching over 7 bases. CDR3 length: 14 amino acids. The V segment lost 2 bases and the J segment 2 bases; nucleotides outside the gene matches: 3. Germline V gives CDR1 SGHVS, CDR2 FNYEAQ. The CDR3 here is CASSLPGQPYEQYF. The CDR3, as DNA: TGTGCCAGCAGCTTACCGGGACAGCCCTACGAGCAGTACTTC.

The genes are TRBV28 and TRBJ2-1; TRBD2 matches at 7 bases. The J segment lost 2 bases and the V segment lost 0 bases, leaving 7 bases of the junction unmatched. The germline V gene encodes CDR1 MDHEN and CDR2 SYDVKM. The CDR3 sequence is 17 residues long. The CDR3 here is CASSLWGGSGAYNEQFF. CDR3 sequence (DNA): TGTGCCAGCAGTTTATGGGGCGGGAGTGGCGCCTACAATGAGCAGTTCTTC.

The V gene is TRBV5-4, the J gene TRBJ2-5, with TRBD2 matching over 9 bases. The CDR3 length is 16 residues. The trim removed 0 bases at V and 4 bases at J, leaving 7 bases unmatched. In germline, CDR1 is SGHNT, CDR2 YYREEE (reference sequence). CDR3 coding DNA: TGTGCCAGCAGCTTGGGTGGCGGGAGGGCCCTAGAGACCCAGTACTTC. It is translated as CASSLGGGRALETQYF.

A few counts support this clone. V usage is TRBV21-1 and J usage is TRBJ2-2; the table assigns TRBD1, which was not confirmed against the DNA. TRBV21-1 is described as a pseudogene. The CDR3 totals 14 residues. The CDR3 DNA reads as TGTGCCAGCAGGGACAGCCGTAGCCCCGGGGAGCTGTTTTTT. It is translated as CASRDSRSPGELFF.

The CDR3 DNA reads TGTGCCAGCAGTTACCCAGGGTCCCAAGAGACCCAGTACTTC. Protein sequence: CASSYPGSQETQYF. This sequence joins TRBV25-1 and TRBJ2-5, with D possibly matching TRBD1 (5 bases). Germline V gives CDR1 MGHDK, CDR2 SYGVNS. This CDR3 comprises 14 residues. Trimming left V 5 bases short and J 1 base short, with 11 bases between.

This chain joins TRBV28 and TRBJ1-2; TRBD1 is a possible D gene (5 bases). Germline V gene data show CDR1 as MDHEN and CDR2 as SYDVKM. Trimming pared 1 base from V and 7 bases from J, leaving 13 bases between. The CDR3 has 14 amino acids. The CDR3 spells CASSLSTVLRGYTF. DNA for the CDR3: TGTGCCAGCAGTTTATCGACAGTCCTACGTGGCTACACCTTC.

This clone was seen more than once but under ten times. The chain joins TRBV7-2 to TRBJ1-2; 7 positions agree with TRBD1. The CDR3 extends over 14 amino acids. Looked up from germline, CDR1 is SGHTA and CDR2 is FQGNSA. With 5 bases clipped from V and 6 bases from J, the junction kept 9 bases outside the gene matches. The CDR3 DNA reads as TGTGCCAGCAGCCCCCGGACAGGTTGGAATGGCTACACCTTC. Translation gives CASSPRTGWNGYTF. The full variable domain, with the rest looked up from reference TRBV7-2 and TRBJ1-2, is GAGVSQSPSNKVTEKGKDVELRCDPISGHTALYWYRQSLGQGLEFLIYFQGNSAPDKSGLPSDRFSAERTGGSVSTLTIQRTQQEDSAVYLCASSPRTGWNGYTFGSGTRLTVV.

This clone turned up a few times. The identical CDR3 is also encoded by other nucleotide sequences in the sample. The rearrangement joins TRBV29-1 to TRBJ1-1; D is possibly TRBD1 (6 bases). V lost 4 bases, J lost 0 bases, and 9 bases lay in between. Germline V gene data show CDR1 as SQVTM and CDR2 as ANQGSEA. The CDR3 totals 13 residues. CDR3 nucleotides: TGCAGCGTTGCAGGGGTTATGAACACTGAAGCTTTCTTT. Translating gives CSVAGVMNTEAFF.

This clone has more than one count but fewer than ten. The V call is TRBV29-1, the J call TRBJ1-1; a weak D match, TRBD1 (5 bases). Trimming took 4 bases from V and 1 from J, leaving 10 bases between them. This CDR3 is 13 amino acids long. Germline V lookup: CDR1 SQVTM, CDR2 ANQGSEA. The CDR3 DNA reads as TGCAGCGTTGGGCGGGACCCGAACACTGAAGCTTTCTTT. Encoded protein: CSVGRDPNTEAFF.

This chain links TRBV5-4 with TRBJ1-3; TRBD1 matches at 9 bases. From germline, CDR1 is SGHNT and CDR2 YYREEE (reference sequence). Unmatched junction bases numbered 4, after V lost 2 bases and J lost 4 bases. The CDR3 runs 15 residues. This chain's CDR3 is CASSLTGTGGNTIYF. As DNA, the CDR3 is TGTGCCAGCAGCTTAACCGGGACAGGGGGAAACACCATATATTTT.

This clone was seen a handful of times. The chain carries TRBV7-9 and TRBJ1-5; no reliable D call. The CDR3 covers 13 residues. Germline V lookup: CDR1 SEHNR, CDR2 FQNEAQ (reference sequence). V was shortened by 5 bases and J by 9 bases, with 14 bases between the two germline ends. The DNA for the CDR3 is TGTGCCAGCAGCCCGGAGGGCGGCGCGCCCCAGCATTTT. The encoded protein is CASSPEGGAPQHF. The full variable domain, rest sourced from reference TRBV7-9 and TRBJ1-5, is DTGVSQNPRHKITKRGQNVTFRCDPISEHNRLYWYRQTLGQGPEFLTYFQNEAQLEKSRLLSDRFSAERPKGSFSTLEIQRTEQGDSAMYLCASSPEGGAPQHFGDGTRLSIL.